The 16 T cell receptor beta chains reported below all come from one sample, sequenced in a study of cytomegalovirus exposure and HLA in healthy donors. Profiled with immunoSEQ multiplex PCR; TCRdb holds only in-frame clones, not every one. The sample has about 140,000 clones; 88% are singletons. The source material was PBMCs. The receptors originated from a woman aged 18-29 years in good health and CMV-seropositive.

V usage is TRBV4-2 and J usage is TRBJ2-2, with 7 bases fitting TRBD1. The J segment lost 5 bases and the V segment lost 1 base, leaving 4 bases of the junction unmatched. Germline CDR1 is LGHNA and CDR2 is YNFKEQ. This CDR3 has 15 amino acids. CDR3 in DNA: TGTGCCAGCAGCCAAGGCCGGGACAGAACCGGGGAGCTGTTTTTT. It specifies CASSQGRDRTGELFF.

The gene calls are TRBV18 and TRBJ2-3; 9 nucleotides align to TRBD1. Looked up from germline, CDR1 is KGHSH and CDR2 is LQKENI. V lost 2 bases and J lost 6; bases outside the gene matches: 15. This CDR3 is built from 18 residues. CDR3 in amino acids: CASSPSYGTGRSGDTQYF. The DNA for the CDR3 is TGTGCCAGCTCACCATCTTACGGGACAGGGCGCTCGGGGGATACGCAGTATTTT.

This clone was picked up many times. This chain uses TRBV19 with TRBJ1-5; weak D call: TRBD1 (5 bases). CDR3 length: 15 residues. Germline CDR1 and CDR2: LNHDA and SQIVND (reference sequence). V was trimmed by 5 bases and J by 0 bases, leaving 11 bases between them. The CDR3 sequence: CASSPQDLSNQPQHF. The CDR3 DNA follows: TGTGCCAGTAGTCCACAGGACCTTAGCAATCAGCCCCAGCATTTT.

The chain has TRBV7-8 and TRBJ1-6; TRBD1 agrees at 11 bases. V gave up 5 bases and J gave up 0 bases; unmatched junction bases: 15. The length of the CDR3 is 21 residues. In germline, CDR1 is SGHVS, CDR2 FQNEAQ. This CDR3 reads CASSVRMSRDRGYSYNSPLHF. The DNA of the CDR3 is TGTGCCAGCAGCGTCCGAATGAGCCGGGACAGGGGGTACTCCTATAATTCACCCCTCCACTTT.

This chain links TRBV27 with TRBJ2-7, with D maybe TRBD1 (5 bases). The CDR3 totals 14 residues. Trimming removed 1 base at V and 2 bases at J, with 9 bases between. The V gene's germline CDR1 is MNHEY and CDR2 SMNVEV (reference sequence). The CDR3 region has the DNA TGTGCCAGCAGTTTATTCCAGGGCACCTACGAGCAGTACTTC. Its protein product is CASSLFQGTYEQYF.

About this clone: The sample carries other DNA sequences with the same CDR3. This chain connects TRBV11-2 to TRBJ1-5; D possibly corresponds to TRBD1 (6 bases). The CDR3 runs 15 residues. The germline V gene has CDR1 SGHAT and CDR2 FQNNGV. The V end was cut by 4 bases, the J end by 4 bases, with 14 bases between. In DNA, the CDR3 is TGTGCCAGCAGCTCCGAGGGGCAGGGGAATCAGCCCCAGCATTTT. Its protein is CASSSEGQGNQPQHF.

The rearrangement uses TRBV7-2 and TRBJ2-1, with a weak D call TRBD2 (6 bases). The germline CDR1 and CDR2 sequences are SGHTA and FQGNSA. V gave up 4 bases and J gave up 6 bases, with 19 bases separating them. There are 16 residues in the CDR3. Here the CDR3 reads CASSSSPGLGTNEQFF. CDR3 coding DNA: TGTGCCAGCAGCTCCTCACCGGGACTTGGGACCAATGAGCAGTTCTTC.

The CDR3 loop reads CASDRGDTGELFF. The CDR3 coding sequence is TGTGCCAGCGACAGGGGGGACACCGGGGAGCTGTTTTTT. This sequence joins TRBV9 and TRBJ2-2, with 9 positions matching TRBD1. This CDR3 has 13 amino acids. Germline V gives CDR1 SGDLS, CDR2 YYNGEE. V lost 7 bases and J lost 3; bases outside the gene matches: 1.

This clone was detected once. The chain is built from TRBV27 and TRBJ2-1; 15 nucleotides agree with TRBD2. There are 20 residues in the CDR3. Germline V CDR1 and CDR2: MNHEY, SMNVEV (reference sequence). V dropped 6 bases and J dropped 0; count of bases not matched to a gene: 12. The CDR3 is CASRSEHGTSGRNSYNEQFF. In DNA, the CDR3 is TGTGCCAGCAGATCCGAACACGGGACTAGCGGGAGGAACTCCTACAATGAGCAGTTCTTC.

J is TRBJ2-1 and V is TRBV11-2; a weak D match, TRBD1 (6 bases). Germline loops: CDR1 SGHAT, CDR2 FQNNGV. The CDR3 consists of 15 residues. V shed 5 bases and J shed 3 bases, with 14 bases lying between them. The CDR3 region is CASSLTGTYYNEQFF. The CDR3 DNA is TGTGCCAGCAGCCTAACCGGGACATACTACAATGAGCAGTTCTTC.

The J gene is TRBJ2-7, the V gene TRBV19, with 9 nucleotides matching TRBD1. This CDR3 region has 15 residues. The V gene end was trimmed by 5 bases and the J gene end by 3 bases; junction bases not matched to a gene: 8. Germline assignment: CDR1 LNHDA and CDR2 SQIVND (reference sequence). The CDR3 spells CASSAPGQGNYEQYF. CDR3 in DNA: TGTGCCAGTAGTGCCCCGGGACAGGGCAACTACGAGCAGTACTTC.

The chain carries TRBV7-9 and TRBJ2-7, with 9 nucleotides matching TRBD1. CDR3 length: 14 residues. Germline lookup yields CDR1 SEHNR and CDR2 FQNEAQ (reference sequence). V shed 5 bases, J shed 0 bases, and the junction held 2 bases outside the gene matches. The CDR3 nucleotides read TGTGCCAGCAGCCAGGGACAGGGCTCCTACGAGCAGTACTTC. Its translation: CASSQGQGSYEQYF. Complete variable domain (other parts from reference TRBV7-9 and TRBJ2-7): DTGVSQNPRHKITKRGQNVTFRCDPISEHNRLYWYRQTLGQGPEFLTYFQNEAQLEKSRLLSDRFSAERPKGSFSTLEIQRTEQGDSAMYLCASSQGQGSYEQYFGPGTRLTVT.

The CDR3 sequence is CASSLGGAQPQHF. CDR3 DNA: TGTGCCAGCAGTTTAGGGGGGGCCCAGCCCCAGCATTTT. The rearrangement uses TRBV28 and TRBJ1-5; weak D call: TRBD1 (6 bases). The V gene's germline CDR1 is MDHEN and CDR2 SYDVKM. The V gene lost 2 bases and the J gene lost 7 bases, with 9 bases spanning the gap. This CDR3 comprises 13 residues.

V is TRBV19 and J is TRBJ2-2; D gene uncertain. V lost 2 bases and J lost 4, with 17 bases in between. The germline gives CDR1 LNHDA, CDR2 SQIVND (reference sequence). This CDR3 region has 17 residues. The CDR3 nucleotides are TGTGCCAGTAGTATACCACGAGCCCCCTCGAGCACCGGGGAGCTGTTTTTT. Its protein is CASSIPRAPSSTGELFF.

This chain links TRBV27 with TRBJ1-1, with TRBD1 identical over 7 bases. The V segment lost 6 bases and the J segment 5 bases; nucleotides outside the gene matches: 9. Germline V CDR1 and CDR2: MNHEY, SMNVEV (reference sequence). The length of the CDR3 is 14 residues. The CDR3 sequence: CASSHRTGGTEAFF. The CDR3 nucleotides read TGTGCCAGCAGCCACCGGACAGGTGGGACTGAAGCTTTCTTT.

This rearrangement joins TRBV7-8 to TRBJ2-7; 8 bases are a match to TRBD2. Per the germline V gene, CDR1 is SGHVS and CDR2 is FQNEAQ. CDR3 size: 14 residues. The ends lost 2 bases at V and 4 bases at J; junction bases unmatched: 4. The CDR3 DNA reads as TGTGCCAGCAGCTTAAGCGGGAGAGGATACGAGCAGTACTTC. Amino acid sequence: CASSLSGRGYEQYF.